The 7 T cell receptor beta chains listed next were all sequenced from one sample in a study of blood T cell repertoires in COVID-19 (dated by TCRdb to about 2020). Library method: the immunoSEQ multiplex PCR assay. This is the immuneACCESS table as TCRdb keeps it, with only in-frame sequences that have V and J called. A part of the clones is gone; compared with another copy, unresolved V genes explain less than half, and the rest is unexplained. In this sample the table shows approximately 290,000 clones, roughly 88% of which occur a single time. The top ten clones comprise 0.7% to 0.9% of the sample. Sample: peripheral blood. The receptors shown here come from a human donor with COVID-19, enrolled during active disease. The donor label of this sample is uncertain.

The CDR3 region is CASSRGQLGYTF. In nucleotides, the CDR3 is TGTGCCAGCAGCCGCGGACAGTTGGGCTACACCTTC. The chain couples TRBV12-3 or TRBV12-4 to TRBJ1-2; a weak D match, TRBD1 (6 bases). Trimming stripped 6 bases from V and 8 bases from J, with 13 bases between. The CDR3 spans 12 residues.

This clone has just a few counts. The rearrangement uses TRBV7-9 and TRBJ2-1; tentative D call: TRBD2 (5 bases). Trimming left V 5 bases short and J 6 bases short, with 8 bases between. The germline CDR1 and CDR2 sequences are SEHNR and FQNEAQ (reference sequence). CDR3 length: 12 residues. The CDR3 here is CASSITSNEQFF. The DNA of the CDR3 is TGTGCCAGCAGCATTACTAGCAATGAGCAGTTCTTC.

V and J are TRBV9 and TRBJ2-1, with 8 bases that match TRBD2. The germline CDR1 and CDR2 sequences are SGDLS and YYNGEE. The CDR3 consists of 15 residues. J lost 5 bases, V lost 0 bases, and 4 bases had no gene match. The CDR3 spells CASSVVPGGDNEQFF. In DNA, the CDR3 is TGTGCCAGCAGCGTAGTTCCGGGAGGGGACAATGAGCAGTTCTTC.

This clone was seen a few times. The V and J genes are TRBV5-5 and TRBJ2-7; D may be TRBD1 (5 bases). V was trimmed by 0 bases and J by 0 bases, leaving 16 bases between them. The germline V gene encodes CDR1 SGHKS and CDR2 YYEKEE (reference sequence). The CDR3 runs 17 residues. The CDR3 protein is CASSLGQFLLGSYEQYF. CDR3 nucleotide sequence: TGTGCCAGCAGCTTGGGACAGTTCCTCTTGGGCTCCTACGAGCAGTACTTC. Supplemented by reference TRBV5-5 and TRBJ2-7, the full variable domain reads DAGVTQSPTHLIKTRGQQVTLRCSPISGHKSVSWYQQVLGQGPQFIFQYYEKEERGRGNFPDRFSARQFPNYSSELNVNALLLGDSALYLCASSLGQFLLGSYEQYFGPGTRLTVT.

The rearrangement uses TRBV6-4 and TRBJ2-3; D gene unclear. In germline, CDR1 is MRHNA, CDR2 SNTAGT. The CDR3 length is 13 residues. With 2 bases removed from V and 10 bases from J, the gap between germline ends came to 13 bases. The CDR3 sequence is CASSDELESPQYF. CDR3 DNA: TGTGCCAGCAGTGACGAGCTAGAGAGTCCGCAGTATTTT.

The chain is built from TRBV19 and TRBJ2-3; tentatively, D is TRBD1 (6 bases). Trimming shortened V by 3 bases and J by 1 base, and 14 bases separated the two germline ends. Germline V lookup: CDR1 LNHDA, CDR2 SQIVND (reference sequence). CDR3 length: 16 residues. CDR3 protein: CASSMGTGRGTDTQYF. In DNA, the CDR3 is TGTGCCAGTAGTATGGGAACAGGGAGAGGCACAGATACGCAGTATTTT. Together with reference TRBV19 and TRBJ2-3, the CDR3 gives the full variable domain: DGGITQSPKYLFRKEGQNVTLSCEQNLNHDAMYWYRQDPGQGLRLIYYSQIVNDFQKGDIAEGYSVSREKKESFPLTVTSAQKNPTAFYLCASSMGTGRGTDTQYFGPGTRLTVL.

The rearrangement joins TRBV6-1 to TRBJ1-1; weak D call: TRBD1 (5 bases). The germline CDR1 and CDR2 sequences are MNHNS and SASEGT. Trimming shortened V by 5 bases and J by 8 bases, and 18 bases separated the two germline ends. The CDR3 is 14 amino acids. CDR3 sequence (DNA): TGTGCCAGCAGTCACGGACAACGGAAAGCCGAAGCTTTCTTT. It is translated as CASSHGQRKAEAFF.